The entry below describes one T cell receptor (beta chain). Its antigen is not identified. The PCR contained 60 Vbeta and 13 Jbeta primers. Some clones are missing from TCRdb's copy, which holds only in-frame ones; the method was immunoSEQ multiplex PCR. Among 130,000 or so clones, 73% were seen once, and the ten largest hold more than 2%. This sample stems from a study of cytomegalovirus exposure and HLA in healthy donors. Findings and limits, study-wide: Later on, an analysis found that several of the most significant clusters appeared to be linked to common viral pathogens, which included parvovirus B19. Compared with the approximately 680-donor mean, an Asian-associated ancestry cluster reportedly had fewer N-insertions, according to a later analysis. An analysis was carried out at a later point. It showed that HLA-associated TCR beta chains were more clonally expanded than equally common non-associated chains.

Sequenced input: PBMCs. The receptor comes from a woman aged 40 to 50 in good health and CMV-seropositive.

Here the CDR3 reads CASTIQGASGTEAFF. The DNA for the CDR3 is TGTGCCAGCACCATACAGGGGGCTTCGGGCACTGAAGCTTTCTTT. The chain uses TRBV28 and TRBJ1-1, with TRBD1 identical over 9 bases. The CDR3 is made up of 15 amino acids. The germline V gene has CDR1 MDHEN and CDR2 SYDVKM. Losses at the gene ends were 7 bases for V and 4 bases for J; bases not matched to a gene: 10.